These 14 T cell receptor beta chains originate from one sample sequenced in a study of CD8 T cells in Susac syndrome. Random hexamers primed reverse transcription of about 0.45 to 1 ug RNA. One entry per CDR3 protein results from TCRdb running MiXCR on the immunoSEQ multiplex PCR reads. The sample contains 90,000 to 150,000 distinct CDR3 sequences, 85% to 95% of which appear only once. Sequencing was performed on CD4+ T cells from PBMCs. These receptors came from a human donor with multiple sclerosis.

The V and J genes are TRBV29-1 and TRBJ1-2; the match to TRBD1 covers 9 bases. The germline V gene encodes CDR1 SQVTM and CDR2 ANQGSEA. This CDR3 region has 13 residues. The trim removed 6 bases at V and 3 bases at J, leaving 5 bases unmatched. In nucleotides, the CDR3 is TGCAGCGTCTCTACAGGGGGCGACTATGGCTACACCTTC. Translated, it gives CSVSTGGDYGYTF.

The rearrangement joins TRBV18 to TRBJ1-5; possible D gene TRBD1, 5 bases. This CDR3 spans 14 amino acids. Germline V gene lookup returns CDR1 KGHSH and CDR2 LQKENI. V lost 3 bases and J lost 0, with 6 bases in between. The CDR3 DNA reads TGTGCCAGCTCACCCAGGGATAGCAATCAGCCCCAGCATTTT. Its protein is CASSPRDSNQPQHF.

The CDR3 DNA is TGTGCCAGCAGCTTGGACATAAATCAGCCCCAGCATTTT. It encodes CASSLDINQPQHF. V is TRBV5-4 and J is TRBJ1-5, with D uncertain. Germline values: CDR1 SGHNT, CDR2 YYREEE (reference sequence). V was shortened by 0 bases and J by 4 bases, with 5 bases between the two germline ends. This CDR3 contains 13 residues.

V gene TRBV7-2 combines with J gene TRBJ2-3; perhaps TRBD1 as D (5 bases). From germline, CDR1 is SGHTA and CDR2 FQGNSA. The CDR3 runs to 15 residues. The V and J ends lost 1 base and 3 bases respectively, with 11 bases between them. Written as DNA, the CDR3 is TGTGCCAGCAGCTTAGACGGCAGGGTAACAGATACGCAGTATTTT. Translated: CASSLDGRVTDTQYF.

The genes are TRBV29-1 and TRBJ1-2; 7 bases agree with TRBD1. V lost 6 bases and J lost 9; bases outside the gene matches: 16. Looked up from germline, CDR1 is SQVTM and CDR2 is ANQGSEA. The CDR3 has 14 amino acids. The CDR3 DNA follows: TGCAGCGTCCACGGGGACAGTTACTCTATGAGCTACACCTTC. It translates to CSVHGDSYSMSYTF.

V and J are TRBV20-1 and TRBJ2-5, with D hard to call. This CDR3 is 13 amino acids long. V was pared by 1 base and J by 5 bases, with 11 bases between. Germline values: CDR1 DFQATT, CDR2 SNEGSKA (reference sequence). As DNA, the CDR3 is TGCAGTGCTAGAGTTTCAGGATGGGAGACCCAGTACTTC. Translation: CSARVSGWETQYF.

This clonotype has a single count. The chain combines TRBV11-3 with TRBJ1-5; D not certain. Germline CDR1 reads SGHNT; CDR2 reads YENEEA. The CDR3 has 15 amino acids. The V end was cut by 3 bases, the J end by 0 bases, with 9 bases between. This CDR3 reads CASSLGRHSNQPQHF. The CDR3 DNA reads TGTGCCAGCAGCTTGGGTCGTCATAGCAATCAGCCCCAGCATTTT. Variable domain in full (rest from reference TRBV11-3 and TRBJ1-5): EAGVVQSPRYKIIEKKQPVAFWCNPISGHNTLYWYLQNLGQGPELLIRYENEEAVDDSQLPKDRFSAERLKGVDSTLKIQPAELGDSAVYLCASSLGRHSNQPQHFGDGTRLSIL.

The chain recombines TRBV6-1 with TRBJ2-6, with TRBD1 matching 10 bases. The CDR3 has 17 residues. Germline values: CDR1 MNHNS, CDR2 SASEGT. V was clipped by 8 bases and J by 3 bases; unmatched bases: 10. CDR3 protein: CASSTLTGGFGANVLTF. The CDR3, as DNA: TGTGCCAGCTCAACCTTGACAGGGGGCTTTGGGGCCAACGTCCTGACTTTC.

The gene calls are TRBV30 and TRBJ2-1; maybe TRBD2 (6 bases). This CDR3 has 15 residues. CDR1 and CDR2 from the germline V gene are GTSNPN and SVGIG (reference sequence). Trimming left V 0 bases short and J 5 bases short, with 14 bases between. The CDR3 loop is CAWSVNSGRHNEQFF. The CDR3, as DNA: TGTGCCTGGAGTGTAAATAGCGGCCGACACAATGAGCAGTTCTTC.

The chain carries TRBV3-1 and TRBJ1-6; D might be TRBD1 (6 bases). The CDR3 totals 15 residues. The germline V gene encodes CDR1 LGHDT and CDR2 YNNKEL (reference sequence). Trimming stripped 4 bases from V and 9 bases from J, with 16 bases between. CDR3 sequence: CASSLRGQGGSPLHF. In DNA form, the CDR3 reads TGTGCCAGCAGCCTCAGGGGTCAGGGCGGTTCACCCCTCCACTTT.

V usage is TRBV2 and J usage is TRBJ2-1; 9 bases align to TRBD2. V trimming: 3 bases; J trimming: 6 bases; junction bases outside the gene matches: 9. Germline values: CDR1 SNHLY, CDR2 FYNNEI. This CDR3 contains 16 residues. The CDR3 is CASSDFVLAGFNEQFF. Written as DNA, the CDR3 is TGTGCCAGCAGTGATTTTGTTCTAGCGGGGTTCAATGAGCAGTTCTTC.

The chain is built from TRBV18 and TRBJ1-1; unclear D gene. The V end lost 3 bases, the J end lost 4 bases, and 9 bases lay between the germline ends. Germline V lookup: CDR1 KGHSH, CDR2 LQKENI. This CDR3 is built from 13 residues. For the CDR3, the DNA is TGTGCCAGCTCACCGGTAGGGCCCACTGAAGCTTTCTTT. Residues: CASSPVGPTEAFF.

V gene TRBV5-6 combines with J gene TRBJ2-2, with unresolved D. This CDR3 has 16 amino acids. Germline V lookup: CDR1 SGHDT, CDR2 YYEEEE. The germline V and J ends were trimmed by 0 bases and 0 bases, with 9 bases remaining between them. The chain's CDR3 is CASSLALGANTGELFF. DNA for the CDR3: TGTGCCAGCAGCTTGGCCTTAGGAGCGAACACCGGGGAGCTGTTTTTT.

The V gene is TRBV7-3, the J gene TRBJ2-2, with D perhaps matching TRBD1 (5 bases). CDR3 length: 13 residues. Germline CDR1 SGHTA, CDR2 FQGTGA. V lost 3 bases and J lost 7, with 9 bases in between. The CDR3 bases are TGTGCCAGCAGCTTTGACAGAAACGGGGAGCTGTTTTTT. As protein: CASSFDRNGELFF.